The 12 T cell receptor beta chains presented below share a single source sample, sequenced in a study of T cells after yellow fever vaccination. From the 5' RACE reads, TCRdb called clonotypes with MiXCR, one entry per CDR3 protein. The sample has roughly 330,000 distinct CDR3 sequences; under 5% are singletons. This specimen consisted of PBMCs, obtained 5 days after the yellow fever booster vaccination. These receptors were obtained from a man aged 18 to 29 who received the YFV17D yellow fever vaccine.

Many counts were recorded for this clonotype. The rearrangement joins TRBV7-2 to TRBJ2-5; D is ambiguous. Trimming took off 1 base at V and 9 bases at J, with 9 bases between the two ends. Looked up from germline, CDR1 is SGHTA and CDR2 is FQGNSA. This CDR3 contains 12 residues. In DNA, the CDR3 is TGTGCCAGCAGCTTAGAATCTATGGCCCAGTACTTC. Its translation: CASSLESMAQYF.

The rearrangement uses TRBV12-3 or TRBV12-4 and TRBJ1-3, with TRBD1 as a possible D gene (5 bases). This CDR3 has 17 amino acids. The V gene lost 5 bases and the J gene lost 0 bases, with 17 bases spanning the gap. DNA of the CDR3: TGTGCCAGCAGTCCCCCGCGGACACCAAGCTCTGGAAACACCATATATTTT. Its translation is CASSPPRTPSSGNTIYF.

This clonotype turned up a few times. V is TRBV6-6 and J is TRBJ1-5; D gene uncertain. The V gene lost 4 bases and the J gene lost 0 bases, with 7 bases spanning the gap. CDR1 and CDR2 (germline): MNHNY, SVGAGI (reference sequence). CDR3 length equals 14 residues. The chain's CDR3 is CASSWSDSNQPQHF. The CDR3 nucleotides read TGTGCCAGCAGTTGGTCAGATAGCAATCAGCCCCAGCATTTT.

About this clonotype itself: At one of its ends the junction is not consistent with the germline gene, which may arise from a read error. V and J are TRBV5-6 and TRBJ2-6; unclear D gene. The CDR3 is made up of 14 amino acids. Germline V lookup: CDR1 SGHDT, CDR2 YYEEEE. The CDR3, as DNA: TGTGCCGGCAGCTTAGTACAAGGGGCCAACGTCCTGACTTTC. As protein: CAGSLVQGANVLTF.

This clonotype was found a few times. This chain joins TRBV29-1 and TRBJ2-7, with 7 bases matching TRBD1. V lost 6 bases to trimming and J lost 4 bases; unmatched junction nucleotides: 9. Germline CDR1 SQVTM, CDR2 ANQGSEA. This CDR3 contains 13 residues. The CDR3 nucleotides are TGCAGCGTCTCCGGGACAGTAACTTACGAGCAGTACTTC. Protein product: CSVSGTVTYEQYF.

This clonotype was seen repeatedly, ten times or more. This sequence joins TRBV29-1 and TRBJ2-7; D tentatively fits TRBD1 or TRBD2 (5 bases each). The CDR3 consists of 12 residues. Germline CDR1 is SQVTM and CDR2 is ANQGSEA. Trimming left V 5 bases short and J 4 bases short, with 12 bases between. The CDR3 protein is CSVRGAGYEQYF. The CDR3 region has the DNA TGCAGCGTTAGGGGAGCCGGGTACGAGCAGTACTTC.

This clonotype showed up just a few times. This chain joins TRBV7-2 and TRBJ1-6; 11 bases align to TRBD1. Germline lookup yields CDR1 SGHTA and CDR2 FQGNSA. The trim removed 5 bases at V and 7 bases at J, leaving 4 bases unmatched. There are 15 residues in the CDR3. The CDR3 protein is CASSRTGGWNSPLHF. CDR3 DNA: TGTGCCAGCAGCCGGACAGGGGGCTGGAATTCACCCCTCCACTTT.

This clonotype was counted between two and nine times. This sequence joins TRBV7-2 and TRBJ2-4; TRBD2 matches at 9 bases. The V and J ends lost 4 bases and 5 bases, in that order; junction bases with no gene match: 6. Looked up from germline, CDR1 is SGHTA and CDR2 is FQGNSA. The CDR3 runs 15 residues. The CDR3: CASSWLAGDQNIQYF. The CDR3 nucleotides read TGTGCCAGCAGCTGGTTAGCGGGGGACCAAAACATTCAGTACTTC.

The genes are TRBV12-3 or TRBV12-4 and TRBJ2-6; 9 bases agree with TRBD1. This CDR3 has 19 residues. Germline trimming cut 5 bases from V and 3 bases from J; bases unmatched to any gene: 14. Here the CDR3 reads CASSGPRTGATYGANVLTF. CDR3 DNA: TGTGCCAGCAGTGGACCAAGGACAGGGGCGACATATGGGGCCAACGTCCTGACTTTC.

A few counts support this clonotype. V and J are TRBV9 and TRBJ2-2; possible D gene TRBD1, 6 bases. The CDR3 has 15 residues. V was cut by 2 bases and J by 5 bases, with 13 bases left in between. Germline values: CDR1 SGDLS, CDR2 YYNGEE. CDR3: CASSVSHTGTGELFF. As DNA, the CDR3 is TGTGCCAGCAGCGTTTCTCATACAGGGACCGGGGAGCTGTTTTTT. Variable domain in full (rest from reference TRBV9 and TRBJ2-2): DSGVTQTPKHLITATGQRVTLRCSPRSGDLSVYWYQQSLDQGLQFLIQYYNGEERAKGNILERFSAQQFPDLHSELNLSSLELGDSALYFCASSVSHTGTGELFFGEGSRLTVL.

This clonotype was counted many times. The chain uses TRBV6-5 and TRBJ2-2; 9 bases align to TRBD2. CDR3 length equals 13 residues. V dropped 10 bases and J dropped 6; count of bases not matched to a gene: 6. Per the germline V gene, CDR1 is MNHEY and CDR2 is SVGAGI. CDR3 loop: CATIGLAPGELFF. Written as DNA, the CDR3 is TGTGCCACCATAGGACTAGCGCCCGGGGAGCTGTTTTTT.

As regards this clonotype: One end of the junction fails to match germline, which may point to a read error. This chain links TRBV7-9 with TRBJ2-1; D remains unclear. The CDR3 is made up of 11 amino acids. Germline V lookup: CDR1 SEHNR, CDR2 FQNEAQ (reference sequence). Written as DNA, the CDR3 is TGTGCCGGCAGCTTGCTGGATGAGCAGTTCTTC. Amino acids: CAGSLLDEQFF.